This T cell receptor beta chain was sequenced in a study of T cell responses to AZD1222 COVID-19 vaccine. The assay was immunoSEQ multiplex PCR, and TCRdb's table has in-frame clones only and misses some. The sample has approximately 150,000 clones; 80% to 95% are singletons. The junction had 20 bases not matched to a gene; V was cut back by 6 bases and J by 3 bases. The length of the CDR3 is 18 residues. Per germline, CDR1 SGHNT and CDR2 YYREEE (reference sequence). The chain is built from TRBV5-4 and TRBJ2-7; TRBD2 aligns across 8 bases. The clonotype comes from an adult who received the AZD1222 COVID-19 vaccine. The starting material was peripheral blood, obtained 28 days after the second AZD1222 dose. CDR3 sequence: CASTSHPLAAPEGYEQYF. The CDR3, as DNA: TGTGCCAGCACCAGCCACCCACTAGCGGCCCCGGAAGGCTACGAGCAGTACTTC.